This T cell receptor (beta chain) was recorded in a study of identical twins. TCRdb independently ran MiXCR on the 5' RACE reads; one entry per CDR3 protein. Of roughly 720,000 distinct CDR3 sequences listed, 15% to 20% are singletons. CDR1 is SGDLS and CDR2 is YYNGEE in the germline V gene. The CDR3 has 19 residues. V was pared by 0 bases and J by 2 bases, with 21 bases between. In its sample, this clonotype was seen once. The same data also contributed to another study, on T cells expressing NK-cell markers. That report notes: The study drew TCR beta repertoires from sorted CD3+CD56+NKG2C+, CD3+CD56+NKG2C- and CD3+CD56-NKG2C+ T cells. Among eight sequenced donors, seven carried HCMV seropositivity while one was seronegative. A range of about 1.0-8% of CD8+ T cells consisted of dominant NKG2C+ clonotypes in a handful of donors. It remained uncertain whether the expanded NKG2C+ T cell clones were specific for HCMV antigens.

This receptor was identified in a woman between 18 and 30 years old in good health. This chain links TRBV9 with TRBJ2-1, with D perhaps matching TRBD2 (6 bases). The specimen was PBMCs. CDR3 sequence: CASSVGRGFSSRTYNEQFF. For the CDR3, the DNA is TGTGCCAGCAGCGTAGGGAGGGGCTTCTCTTCCAGGACCTACAATGAGCAGTTCTTC.